A single sample is the source of the 12 T cell receptor beta chains below, sequenced in a study of shared clonotypes between healthy human individuals. Using immunoSEQ multiplex PCR, the repertoire was profiled, and TCRdb retains in-frame clones only, with some absent. Counted here are some 980,000 clones, over 75% occurring once; the ten biggest clones make up about 1.5%. The sample consisted of memory CD4+ T cells sorted from blood. The sample's subset: CD45RA-negative fraction. These receptors were obtained from a man aged 18-30 years in good health.

This clone was detected a few times. The chain combines TRBV5-6 with TRBJ2-3, with D perhaps assigned TRBD1 or TRBD2 (5 bases each). Germline assignment: CDR1 SGHDT and CDR2 YYEEEE. The length of the CDR3 is 15 residues. V was shortened by 0 bases and J by 4 bases, with 12 bases between the two germline ends. The CDR3 here is CASSLAGSLADTQYF. CDR3 bases: TGTGCCAGCAGCTTGGCAGGGAGTTTGGCAGATACGCAGTATTTT.

This clone was picked up a small number of times. The chain employs TRBV30 and TRBJ2-6, with 12 positions matching TRBD2. The CDR3 runs 21 residues. Trimming removed 2 bases from V and 2 bases from J; junction bases left unmatched: 16. Germline CDR1 and CDR2: GTSNPN and SVGIG (reference sequence). The CDR3 region has the DNA TGTGCCTGGAGTCTCCGGACTAGCGGGGTTCTCAAGAAGACTGGGGCCAACGTCCTGACTTTC. This encodes CAWSLRTSGVLKKTGANVLTF.

This clone appeared once. Being one base from a much bigger clone, this may be a read error. The sample holds other DNA sequences that translate to the same CDR3. This chain joins TRBV25-1 and TRBJ2-2; a possible D gene is TRBD2 (5 bases). The V gene lost 1 base and the J gene lost 3 bases, with 6 bases spanning the gap. CDR1 and CDR2 (germline): MGHDK, SYGVNS. The CDR3 runs 14 residues. The CDR3 region has the DNA TGTGCCAGCAGTGAATCGGGGTACACCGGGGAGCTGTTTTTT. Translation gives CASSESGYTGELFF.

The chain employs TRBV5-4 and TRBJ1-1, with TRBD1 identical over 9 bases. This CDR3 is 16 amino acids long. Germline values: CDR1 SGHNT, CDR2 YYREEE (reference sequence). The V segment lost 0 bases and the J segment 5 bases; nucleotides outside the gene matches: 8. CDR3 nucleotide sequence: TGTGCCAGCAGCTTGGGGGTCGACAGGGGGAGGACTGAAGCTTTCTTT. It translates to CASSLGVDRGRTEAFF.

The chain has TRBV15 and TRBJ2-1; D gene uncertain. Germline CDR1 reads LNHNV; CDR2 reads YYDKDF (reference sequence). CDR3 length: 15 residues. V was pared by 0 bases and J by 2 bases, with 8 bases between. The CDR3 protein is CATSRDVATYNEQFF. CDR3 coding DNA: TGTGCCACCAGCAGAGATGTGGCTACCTACAATGAGCAGTTCTTC.

The V call is TRBV7-9, the J call TRBJ2-2; a weak D match, TRBD1 (5 bases). There are 18 residues in the CDR3. Deletions cut 1 base from V and 3 bases from J, with 18 bases between. In germline, CDR1 is SEHNR, CDR2 FQNEAQ (reference sequence). For the CDR3, the DNA is TGTGCCAGCAGCTTAGGGGGCAGGATTCAAAGTTACACCGGGGAGCTGTTTTTT. Amino acid sequence: CASSLGGRIQSYTGELFF.

This chain links TRBV19 with TRBJ1-2; D call uncertain. Germline values: CDR1 LNHDA, CDR2 SQIVND (reference sequence). Trimming took off 3 bases at V and 4 bases at J, with 15 bases between the two ends. The CDR3 sequence is 15 residues long. CDR3 nucleotide sequence: TGTGCCAGTAGTATTAAGCGGGTAGGAGCCTATGGCTACACCTTC. This sequence encodes CASSIKRVGAYGYTF.

V gene TRBV2 combines with J gene TRBJ1-6; D may be TRBD1 (6 bases). V lost 6 bases and J 6 bases, leaving 15 bases between the germline ends. Germline V gene sequence: CDR1 SNHLY, CDR2 FYNNEI. The CDR3 spans 15 residues. CDR3 nucleotides: TGTGCCAGCAGCCAGGGGACTTCCCTTAATTCACCCCTCCACTTT. It codes for CASSQGTSLNSPLHF.

The chain is built from TRBV4-2 and TRBJ1-2; no clear D gene. The germline CDR1 and CDR2 sequences are LGHNA and YNFKEQ. The V and J ends lost 0 bases and 7 bases respectively, with 6 bases between them. The CDR3 is made up of 12 amino acids. CDR3 sequence reads: CASSQDGAGYTF. The CDR3 nucleotides are TGTGCCAGCAGCCAAGATGGCGCTGGCTACACCTTC.

The chain links TRBV28 to TRBJ1-1; D unresolved. The CDR3 is 14 amino acids. V was pared by 6 bases and J by 1 base, with 12 bases between. Per the germline V gene, CDR1 is MDHEN and CDR2 is SYDVKM. In nucleotides, the CDR3 is TGTGCCAGCAGGCCCCTACAGAAGAACACTGAAGCTTTCTTT. It is translated as CASRPLQKNTEAFF.

V usage is TRBV14 and J usage is TRBJ2-1; 13 bases fit TRBD2. Germline assignment: CDR1 SGHDN and CDR2 FVKESK. The CDR3 sequence is 18 residues long. V lost 0 bases, J lost 3 bases, and 5 bases stayed unmatched. The CDR3 nucleotides are TGTGCCAGCAGCCAAGATTTGACTAGCGGGAGGTACTACAATGAGCAGTTCTTC. Encoded protein: CASSQDLTSGRYYNEQFF.

The chain recombines TRBV27 with TRBJ2-7; weak D call: TRBD1 (6 bases). Between the trimmed V and J ends, which lost 8 bases and 1 base, there was a span of 9 bases. CDR3 length: 12 amino acids. The germline gives CDR1 MNHEY, CDR2 SMNVEV (reference sequence). CDR3 amino acids: CASRTASYEQYF. In DNA form, the CDR3 reads TGTGCCAGCCGGACAGCATCCTACGAGCAGTACTTC.